This T cell receptor beta chain was identified in a study of blood T cell repertoires in COVID-19. About the research overall: The United States, Italy and Spain supplied acute and convalescent COVID-19 samples. PBMCs, B-cell-depleted T cells, or T cells were the source of the cDNA or gDNA that made up the material.

Methods used by the authors: By means of reference gene primer amplification, nucleated cell counts were estimated. This table comes from immunoSEQ multiplex PCR, and its TCRdb copy is limited to in-frame clones, with some not included. For V, J and clone size, that table is used; D and trimming come from the DNA. The repertoire includes under 110,000 clones, over 55% of them detected once, and 0.75% to 1% sits in the top ten. V dropped 0 bases and J dropped 3; count of bases not matched to a gene: 1. The CDR3 has 15 residues. From germline, CDR1 is SGDLS and CDR2 YYNGEE. Input material: peripheral blood. The chain couples TRBV9 to TRBJ2-3, with 10 bases aligning to TRBD1. This TCR was sampled from a human donor with acute or convalescent COVID-19. The donor label of this sample is uncertain. CDR3 DNA: TGTGCCAGCAGCGTAGTGGGACAGGGGACAGATACGCAGTATTTT. It encodes CASSVVGQGTDTQYF.